The rows below give T cell receptor beta chains drawn from one sample of a study of T cells in Graves' hyperthyroidism and ophthalmopathy. TCRdb called the multiplex PCR reads again in MiXCR, with one record for every CDR3 protein. Of around 340,000 distinct CDR3 sequences listed, roughly 20% were seen once; the top ten hold approximately 49%. The sample consisted of blood. The receptors originated from a woman aged 50 to 60 with Graves' hyperthyroidism. The CDR3 runs from the conserved cysteine through the conserved F or W. A D gene is named only where the DNA matches it firmly. For some rows the clone size is stated as once, few or many, or as a class when expanded; others skip it.

size	V	D	length	J	DNA	CDR3
few	TRBV3-1	-	15	TRBJ1-4	TGTGCCAGCAGCCCCCAACGTGGGGGTGATGAAAAACTGTTTTTT	CASSPQRGGDEKLFF
-	TRBV2	TRBD2	20	TRBJ2-3	TGTGCCAGCAGTGGACACGGACTAGCGGGAGTATTCCGCAGCACAGATACGCAGTATTTT	CASSGHGLAGVFRSTDTQYF
-	TRBV2	TRBD2	16	TRBJ2-1	TGTGCCAGCAGTGGGCTAGCGGGAGGGCCGGATAATGAGCAGTTCTTC	CASSGLAGGPDNEQFF
many	TRBV11-2	-	13	TRBJ2-7	TGTGCCAGCAGTCGGGAAGCTGGACGCGAGCAGTACTTC	CASSREAGREQYF
few	TRBV28	-	14	TRBJ2-7	TGTGCCAGCAGTTTAAGGGGACTCTCTTACGAGCAGTACTTC	CASSLRGLSYEQYF
many	TRBV28	-	14	TRBJ2-7	TGTGCCAGCAGTTTTCTAGGAAATAAAAACGAGCAGTACTTC	CASSFLGNKNEQYF
few	TRBV7-9	-	17	TRBJ2-2	TGTGCCAGCAGCTCCCTGGGCGGGCGGATTGGGACCGGGGAGCTGTTTTTT	CASSSLGGRIGTGELFF
many	TRBV2	-	13	TRBJ1-1	TGTGCCACGGAGGCTGGCGTGGGGGGGGAAGCTTTCTTT	CATEAGVGGEAFF
few	TRBV12-3/TRBV12-4	TRBD2	16	TRBJ2-2	TGTGCCAGCAGGGAGGGAAGCGGGGGTAACACCGGGGAGCTGTTTTTT	CASREGSGGNTGELFF
-	TRBV20-1	TRBD1	14	TRBJ1-6	TGCTCTTCAACCCGGGACAGTCATAATTCACCCCTCCACTTT	CSSTRDSHNSPLHF
few	TRBV15	TRBD1	14	TRBJ1-4	TGTGCCACCAGTCCAGGGGGCTTAGGGGAAAAACTGTTTTTT	CATSPGGLGEKLFF
-	TRBV9	-	15	TRBJ1-4	TGTGCCAGCAGCTCCCCAGGGGCAACTAATGAAAAACTGTTTTTT	CASSSPGATNEKLFF
few	TRBV20-1	TRBD2	14	TRBJ2-5	TGCAGTGCGTTGAGCGGGGGGCCCCAAGAGACCCAGTACTTC	CSALSGGPQETQYF
many	TRBV28	-	18	TRBJ2-7	TGTGCCAGCAGCCGGATAGTCTGGCTACGGGACCGAAGCTACGAGCAGTACTTC	CASSRIVWLRDRSYEQYF
-	TRBV6-5	-	14	TRBJ2-3	TGTGCCAGCAGTTACTCTTGGGGGGACGATACGCAGTATTTT	CASSYSWGDDTQYF
few	TRBV3-1	-	15	TRBJ1-3	TGTGCCAGCAGCCAAACAGGGAGCTCTGGAAACACCATATATTTT	CASSQTGSSGNTIYF
-	TRBV7-2	TRBD1	14	TRBJ1-2	TGTGCCAGCAGCCGGGACAGGGGGCTGGATGGCTACACCTTC	CASSRDRGLDGYTF
-	TRBV2	-	14	TRBJ1-5	TGTGCCAGCAGCGACAGTTATAGCAATCAGCCCCAGCATTTT	CASSDSYSNQPQHF
many	TRBV27	-	14	TRBJ1-1	TGTGCCAGCAGTTTATACCTTCAGAGCACTGAAGCTTTCTTT	CASSLYLQSTEAFF
-	TRBV20-1	-	16	TRBJ2-3	TGCAGTGCTACCCTGGGGCGTCTTTCTAGCACAGATACGCAGTATTTT	CSATLGRLSSTDTQYF
few	TRBV6-5	-	13	TRBJ2-1	TGTGCCAGCAGTTACACCGGGTACGGTGAGCAGTTCTTC	CASSYTGYGEQFF
many	TRBV27	-	15	TRBJ1-1	TGTGCCAGCAGTTTATCGATCGCCCGAGTGCCTGAAGCTTTCTTT	CASSLSIARVPEAFF
many	TRBV12-3/TRBV12-4	-	14	TRBJ2-1	TGTGCCAGCAGCTCGAGTTTGGGGCAGAATGAGCAGTTCTTC	CASSSSLGQNEQFF
many	TRBV7-9	TRBD1	15	TRBJ2-7	TGTGCCAGCAGCTCCGGACAGGGGGGAGTATACGAGCAGTACTTC	CASSSGQGGVYEQYF
many	TRBV6-6	TRBD1	18	TRBJ2-7	TGTGCCAGCAGTTACAGTGCCCTAGGGGGACAGGGGGCCTACGAGCAGTACTTC	CASSYSALGGQGAYEQYF
-	TRBV2	TRBD2	14	TRBJ2-1	TGTGCCAGCAAATTAGCGGGAGTGGGGGTTGAGCAGTTCTTC	CASKLAGVGVEQFF
few	TRBV11-2	-	15	TRBJ1-3	TGTGCCAGCAGCTCCAGGGGAAGCTCTGGAAACACCATATATTTT	CASSSRGSSGNTIYF
many	TRBV5-5	-	14	TRBJ1-2	TGTGCCAGCAGCTTGGAACACTCCCTTTATGGCTACACCTTC	CASSLEHSLYGYTF
few	TRBV5-5	TRBD1	14	TRBJ1-4	TGTGCCAGCAGCTTCGGGACAGGGGGTGAAAAACTGTTTTTT	CASSFGTGGEKLFF
few	TRBV7-3	-	13	TRBJ2-1	TGTGCCAGCAGCTTAGGGGGTTGGAATGAGCAGTTCTTC	CASSLGGWNEQFF
-	TRBV12-5	TRBD1	15	TRBJ1-1	TGTGCTAGTGGTTTGCCCCTGTTGGACAGGGTGGACGCTTTCTTT	CASGLPLLDRVDAFF
many	TRBV6-1	-	14	TRBJ1-2	TGTGCCAGCAGTCCCGTCGACAGGAACTATGGCTACACCTTC	CASSPVDRNYGYTF
many	TRBV5-1	-	14	TRBJ1-5	TGCGCCAGCAGCTTGGGGGGGGTAGATCAGCCCCAGCATTTT	CASSLGGVDQPQHF
many	TRBV20-1	-	18	TRBJ2-7	TGCAGTGCTAGCGGAGCAGGGGAATATTCCTCCCTCTCCTACGAGCAGTACTTC	CSASGAGEYSSLSYEQYF
few	TRBV30	TRBD1	13	TRBJ2-5	TGTGCCTGGAACCCGACAGGGCGAGAGACCCAGTACTTC	CAWNPTGRETQYF
-	TRBV10-3	TRBD2	16	TRBJ2-2	TGTGCCATCAGTGAGGGTCGGGAGGGCCTCACCGGGGAGCTGTTTTTT	CAISEGREGLTGELFF
-	TRBV5-1	-	16	TRBJ2-1	TGCGCCAGCAGCTTAACGTCGGGGGCGCGATCAAGTGAGCAGTTCTTC	CASSLTSGARSSEQFF
few	TRBV6-1	TRBD1	13	TRBJ1-2	TGTGCCAGCAGGACGCCGGACAGGGACGGCTACACCTTC	CASRTPDRDGYTF